This TCR beta chain stems from a study of radiation and T cells in renal cell carcinoma. V lost 1 base, J lost 0 bases, and 6 bases lay in between. This CDR3 region has 14 residues. Germline values: CDR1 SGHVS, CDR2 FQNEAQ. This clone has only one observation. The repertoire was sequenced with immunoSEQ multiplex PCR; TCRdb's copy has only in-frame clones and lacks some. The sample lists fewer than 200,000 clones; approximately 90% were seen once. The time point is: blood 4 weeks post-SBRT, at nephrectomy. Treatment in this sample: 15 Gy SBRT to primary tumor, nephrectomy 4 weeks later. Nephrectomy followed 15 Gy stereotactic body radiation by 4 weeks. Blood was sampled at baseline, 2 weeks and 4 weeks after SBRT. The tumor was a clear cell renal cell carcinoma.

This chain joins TRBV7-8 and TRBJ1-2, with D unresolved. The receptor comes from a woman in her 50s with renal cell carcinoma. The sequencing here drew on blood, taken from a patient whose treatment included radiotherapy and nephrectomy. CDR3 nucleotides: TGTGCCAGCAGCTTAGTAGTTCCTAACTATGGCTACACCTTC. Encoded protein: CASSLVVPNYGYTF.